This T cell receptor (beta chain) came from a study of cytomegalovirus exposure and HLA in healthy donors. As for the study in general: Earlier work reported some 110 million unique TCR beta sequences from 150 million to 200 million T cells.

V dropped 3 bases and J dropped 2 bases, with 20 bases sitting between them. This CDR3 has 17 amino acids. Germline V gives CDR1 MNHEY, CDR2 SMNVEV (reference sequence). Regarding the study as a whole: Donors belonging to an Asian-associated ancestry cluster reportedly showed fewer N-insertions in productive TCRs than the 666-donor mean, according to what a later analysis found. Among the sequence variants, a highly shared cluster was likely an artifact of sequencing. Analyses of presence/absence relied on an assumption of roughly uniform sequencing depth across donors.

Concerning this clone itself: Its antigen is undetermined.

A multiplex PCR was run with 60 Vbeta primers and 13 Jbeta primers. Sequencing was performed with immunoSEQ multiplex PCR; in TCRdb, only in-frame clones are kept and a portion is missing. Of around 64,000 clones in the sample, 55% to 80% were seen once. The material sequenced was PBMCs. The chain combines TRBV27 with TRBJ2-7; TRBD2 is a possible D gene (6 bases). The source is a woman in her fifties or sixties in good health and CMV-seronegative. The CDR3 region has the DNA TGTGCCAGCAGTTTTCTTTTTGGGGAGGTAATCCCCTACGAGCAGTACTTC. This sequence encodes CASSFLFGEVIPYEQYF.